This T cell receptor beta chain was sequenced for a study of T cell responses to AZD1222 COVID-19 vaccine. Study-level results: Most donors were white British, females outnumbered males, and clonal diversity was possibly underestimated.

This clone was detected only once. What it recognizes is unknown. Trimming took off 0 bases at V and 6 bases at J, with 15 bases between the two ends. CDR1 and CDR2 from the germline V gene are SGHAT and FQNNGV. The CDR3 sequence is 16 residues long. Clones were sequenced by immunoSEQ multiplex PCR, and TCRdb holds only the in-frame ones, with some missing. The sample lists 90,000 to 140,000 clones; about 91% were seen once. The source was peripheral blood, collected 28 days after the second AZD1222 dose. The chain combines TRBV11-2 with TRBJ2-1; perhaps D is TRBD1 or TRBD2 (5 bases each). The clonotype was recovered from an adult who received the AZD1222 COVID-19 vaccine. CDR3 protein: CASSLEGSPGINEQFF. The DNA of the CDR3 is TGTGCCAGCAGCTTAGAGGGGAGCCCAGGGATCAATGAGCAGTTCTTC.